The 27 T cell receptor beta chains below all came from one sample that was sequenced in a study of cytomegalovirus exposure and HLA in healthy donors. It was with 60 Vbeta and 13 Jbeta primers that the PCR ran. Clones were sequenced by immunoSEQ multiplex PCR, and TCRdb holds only the in-frame ones, with some missing. The sample lists about 170,000 clones, approximately 85% occurring once. The sequencing sample was made of PBMCs. These receptors were taken from a man aged 25-45 years in good health and CMV-seropositive.

There are a few counts of this clone. The rearrangement uses TRBV5-4 and TRBJ1-4, with 7 nucleotides matching TRBD1. The V and J ends lost 0 bases and 1 base, in that order; junction bases with no gene match: 9. The CDR3 is 18 amino acids. Germline assignment: CDR1 SGHNT and CDR2 YYREEE (reference sequence). The CDR3 protein is CASSLGNRGGITNEKLFF. The DNA of the CDR3 is TGTGCCAGCAGCTTGGGGAACAGGGGCGGGATAACTAATGAAAAACTGTTTTTT.

Regarding this clone: A read error may produce the germline difference seen at one junction end. The same CDR3 is also encoded by other DNA sequences in this sample. The genes are TRBV7-9 and TRBJ2-1, with TRBD2 matching 14 bases. The CDR3 loop spans 15 amino acids. CDR1 and CDR2 from the germline V gene are SEHNR and FQNEAQ (reference sequence). The CDR3 DNA reads as TGTGCTAGCAAGGATGGACTAGCGGGAGGATCAGCGCAGTTCTTC. Residues: CASKDGLAGGSAQFF.

This chain joins TRBV5-4 and TRBJ2-2; 8 bases are shared with TRBD2. V lost 3 bases to trimming and J lost 5 bases; unmatched junction nucleotides: 12. The germline V gene encodes CDR1 SGHNT and CDR2 YYREEE (reference sequence). The CDR3 contains 17 residues. CDR3 sequence: CASSSGPSGSWTGELFF. The CDR3 DNA sequence: TGTGCCAGCAGCTCCGGACCAAGCGGGAGTTGGACCGGGGAGCTGTTTTTT.

The chain employs TRBV11-2 and TRBJ2-7, with TRBD1 matching over 9 bases. The CDR3 runs to 15 residues. Germline V gives CDR1 SGHAT, CDR2 FQNNGV. J was trimmed by 6 bases and V by 5 bases; bases with no gene match: 11. The CDR3 loop reads CASSPMSGQGTEQYF. The CDR3 bases are TGTGCCAGCAGCCCCATGTCGGGACAGGGCACCGAGCAGTACTTC.

The CDR3 is CASSLTSGSSYEQYF. The CDR3 coding sequence is TGTGCCAGCTCACTGACTAGCGGGAGTTCCTACGAGCAGTACTTC. This chain uses TRBV18 with TRBJ2-7; 12 positions match TRBD2. Trimming removed 4 bases from V and 1 base from J; junction bases left unmatched: 2. Germline V gives CDR1 KGHSH, CDR2 LQKENI. The CDR3 is 15 residues long.

The chain joins TRBV5-1 to TRBJ2-5, with 7 bases identical to TRBD2. The V and J ends lost 0 bases and 0 bases, in that order; junction bases with no gene match: 5. The CDR3 consists of 16 residues. Looked up from germline, CDR1 is SGHRS and CDR2 is YFSETQ. The CDR3 nucleotides are TGCGCCAGCAGCTTGGCCGGGGGGACTTACCAAGAGACCCAGTACTTC. Its translation: CASSLAGGTYQETQYF.

V and J are TRBV14 and TRBJ2-5, with 13 bases identical to TRBD2. CDR1 and CDR2 (germline): SGHDN, FVKESK. The CDR3 is made up of 16 amino acids. The junction had 10 bases not matched to a gene; V was cut back by 3 bases and J by 9 bases. CDR3 DNA sequence: TGTGCCAGCAGCCACCCGGGACTAGCGGGACCCGAGGCCCAGTACTTC. It encodes CASSHPGLAGPEAQYF.

The chain couples TRBV13 to TRBJ2-3, with 7 bases aligning to TRBD1. Germline V gene sequence: CDR1 PRHDT, CDR2 FYEKMQ (reference sequence). The length of the CDR3 is 16 residues. The V gene end was trimmed by 3 bases and the J gene end by 3 bases; junction bases not matched to a gene: 9. CDR3 coding DNA: TGTGCCAGCAGCTTGCGACAGGGAAGGTTGACAGATACGCAGTATTTT. This translates into CASSLRQGRLTDTQYF.

This clone appeared a single time. This sequence joins TRBV10-3 and TRBJ2-7, with 7 bases that match TRBD2. Germline CDR1 reads ENHRY; CDR2 reads SYGVKD. The J segment lost 3 bases and the V segment lost 6 bases, leaving 8 bases of the junction unmatched. This CDR3 region has 14 residues. The CDR3 is CAISPGLGGYEQYV. CDR3 sequence (DNA): TGTGCCATCAGCCCCGGACTAGGAGGCTACGAGCAGTACGTC.

This clone is a singleton in its sample. This chain links TRBV27 with TRBJ2-5, with 7 bases matching TRBD1. V shed 3 bases, J shed 2 bases, and the junction held 9 bases outside the gene matches. The CDR3 extends over 16 amino acids. Looked up from germline, CDR1 is MNHEY and CDR2 is SMNVEV (reference sequence). CDR3: CASSLGPGGSQETQYF. CDR3 coding DNA: TGTGCCAGCAGTTTGGGACCAGGGGGTTCTCAAGAGACCCAGTACTTC.

This clone was seen a few times. The CDR3 loop is CASSHRLTRGEAFF. CDR3 DNA sequence: TGTGCCAGCAGCCACAGATTAACCAGGGGCGAAGCTTTCTTT. The V call is TRBV14, the J call TRBJ1-1; D is perhaps TRBD1 (6 bases). V dropped 3 bases and J dropped 8 bases, with 16 bases sitting between them. CDR1 and CDR2 from the germline V gene are SGHDN and FVKESK. The CDR3 is made up of 14 amino acids. Filled out from reference TRBV14 and TRBJ1-1, the complete variable domain reads EAGVTQFPSHSVIEKGQTVTLRCDPISGHDNLYWYRRVMGKEIKFLLHFVKESKQDESGMPNNRFLAERTGGTYSTLKVQPAELEDSGVYFCASSHRLTRGEAFFGQGTRLTVV.

The V and J genes are TRBV7-2 and TRBJ2-2; no clear D gene. The CDR3 is 12 amino acids. The germline V gene has CDR1 SGHTA and CDR2 FQGNSA. The V end lost 5 bases, the J end lost 4 bases, and 5 bases lay between the germline ends. The CDR3, as DNA: TGTGCCAGCAGCGCAGGCACCGGGGAGCTGTTTTTT. Translated, it gives CASSAGTGELFF. The whole variable domain, remainder taken from reference TRBV7-2 and TRBJ2-2, is GAGVSQSPSNKVTEKGKDVELRCDPISGHTALYWYRQSLGQGLEFLIYFQGNSAPDKSGLPSDRFSAERTGGSVSTLTIQRTQQEDSAVYLCASSAGTGELFFGEGSRLTVL.

The rearrangement joins TRBV6-4 to TRBJ1-3, with 9 bases fitting TRBD1. Germline values: CDR1 MRHNA, CDR2 SNTAGT. V trimming: 3 bases; J trimming: 0 bases; junction bases outside the gene matches: 3. CDR3 size: 16 residues. CDR3 region: CASSESGQGSGNTIYF. The CDR3 nucleotides are TGTGCCAGCAGTGAATCGGGACAGGGCTCTGGAAACACCATATATTTT.

There are a few counts of this clone. V is TRBV5-8 and J is TRBJ2-7, with 8 bases matching TRBD1. V was clipped by 2 bases and J by 1 base; unmatched bases: 8. This CDR3 contains 16 residues. The V gene's germline CDR1 is SGHTS and CDR2 YDEGEE. The CDR3: CASSLQGTGLSYEQYF. The CDR3 DNA sequence: TGTGCCAGCAGCTTACAGGGGACAGGATTGTCCTACGAGCAGTACTTC.

The chain links TRBV5-5 to TRBJ2-2, with unresolved D. Germline V gene data show CDR1 as SGHKS and CDR2 as YYEKEE (reference sequence). V was trimmed by 0 bases and J by 6 bases, leaving 9 bases between them. The CDR3 has 14 residues. The CDR3 DNA reads TGTGCCAGCAGCTTGGCCCCCGGTCCCGGGGAGCTGTTTTTT. Amino acids: CASSLAPGPGELFF.

This chain connects TRBV29-1 to TRBJ2-3; 12 positions agree with TRBD2. The CDR3 runs 14 residues. The V and J ends lost 6 bases and 4 bases, in that order; junction bases with no gene match: 5. CDR1 SQVTM and CDR2 ANQGSEA come from the germline V gene. Here the CDR3 DNA reads TGCAGCGTCCCGACTAGCGGGAGCCCAGATACGCAGTATTTT. Translating gives CSVPTSGSPDTQYF.

The gene calls are TRBV7-8 and TRBJ2-1, with 8 nucleotides matching TRBD2. With V trimmed by 6 bases and J by 9 bases, 16 bases remained unmatched. This CDR3 contains 16 residues. CDR1 is SGHVS, CDR2 FQNEAQ, per germline. CDR3 residues: CASSRERGTALGEQFF. The CDR3 DNA follows: TGTGCCAGCAGTCGAGAGCGGGGGACCGCCCTCGGTGAGCAGTTCTTC.

Concerning this clone itself: The same CDR3 also results from other DNA sequences found in this sample. The chain joins TRBV6-5 to TRBJ1-2; TRBD1 matches at 9 bases. The V and J ends lost 6 bases and 4 bases, in that order; junction bases with no gene match: 3. This CDR3 is 13 amino acids long. Looked up from germline, CDR1 is MNHEY and CDR2 is SVGAGI. The CDR3 loop is CASSPDRGYGYTF. The CDR3 bases are TGTGCCAGCAGCCCGGACAGGGGCTATGGCTACACCTTC.

V gene TRBV18 combines with J gene TRBJ2-2; no clear D gene. The CDR3 spans 13 residues. Trimming took 2 bases from V and 3 from J, leaving 4 bases between them. Germline V gene sequence: CDR1 KGHSH, CDR2 LQKENI. Written as DNA, the CDR3 is TGTGCCAGCTCACCAGGAGACACCGGGGAGCTGTTTTTT. Its translation is CASSPGDTGELFF.

This clone showed up just once. The chain is built from TRBV2 and TRBJ2-2; possible D gene TRBD1, 5 bases. The CDR3 loop spans 14 amino acids. Trimming took off 4 bases at V and 3 bases at J, with 9 bases between the two ends. CDR1 and CDR2 (germline): SNHLY, FYNNEI. In DNA, the CDR3 is TGTGCCAGCAGTGCCCGCAGGGACACCGGGGAGCTGTTTTTT. Encoded protein: CASSARRDTGELFF.

J is TRBJ2-1 and V is TRBV2, with 11 bases aligning to TRBD2. Looked up from germline, CDR1 is SNHLY and CDR2 is FYNNEI. After removal of 5 bases from V and 2 bases from J, the junction contained 8 bases not matched to a gene. The CDR3 totals 17 residues. CDR3 loop: CASSFYIAGGAYNEQFF. CDR3 coding DNA: TGTGCCAGCAGTTTTTATATAGCGGGAGGGGCCTACAATGAGCAGTTCTTC.

This chain connects TRBV5-3 to TRBJ2-7; TRBD2 matches 13 bases. TRBV5-3 is designated an ORF whose function remains uncertain. This CDR3 is built from 21 residues. Germline trimming cut 4 bases from V and 5 bases from J; bases unmatched to any gene: 24. The CDR3 coding sequence is TGTGCCAGAAGCCCGAAGGGATGGACTAGCGGGAGAGGTCAAATTTCGAACGAGCAGTACGTC. This gives the protein CARSPKGWTSGRGQISNEQYV.

This rearrangement joins TRBV7-2 to TRBJ2-3, with 13 bases matching TRBD2. After removal of 3 bases from V and 3 bases from J, the junction contained 3 bases not matched to a gene. The V gene's germline CDR1 is SGHTA and CDR2 FQGNSA. The CDR3 covers 16 residues. CDR3 nucleotide sequence: TGTGCCAGCAGCTTGGGACTAGCGGGATTTACAGATACGCAGTATTTT. Encoded protein: CASSLGLAGFTDTQYF.

The chain links TRBV6-1 to TRBJ2-1; perhaps TRBD2 as D (5 bases). This CDR3 is built from 17 residues. Germline V lookup: CDR1 MNHNS, CDR2 SASEGT. Trimming left V 2 bases short and J 4 bases short, with 18 bases between. This CDR3 reads CASSESPGWRTYNEQFF. The CDR3 nucleotides are TGTGCCAGCAGTGAATCCCCGGGGTGGAGGACTTACAATGAGCAGTTCTTC.

This clone was observed a few times. The chain has TRBV4-3 and TRBJ1-4, with D hard to call. The CDR3 is 18 residues long. V was cut by 0 bases and J by 4 bases, with 18 bases left in between. CDR1 LGHNA and CDR2 YSLEER come from the germline V gene. The CDR3 loop reads CASSQDRLITAINEKLFF. In DNA form, the CDR3 reads TGCGCCAGCAGCCAAGATAGATTGATTACAGCAATTAATGAAAAACTGTTTTTT.

J is TRBJ2-7 and V is TRBV18; TRBD2 might be the D (6 bases). Trimming pared 1 base from V and 0 bases from J, leaving 13 bases between. This CDR3 is 16 amino acids long. Per the germline V gene, CDR1 is KGHSH and CDR2 is LQKENI. The CDR3 region has the DNA TGTGCCAGCTCACCACTACCGGGACTGAGCTCCTACGAGCAGTACTTC. Protein product: CASSPLPGLSSYEQYF. Variable domain in full (rest from reference TRBV18 and TRBJ2-7): NAGVMQNPRHLVRRRGQEARLRCSPMKGHSHVYWYRQLPEEGLKFMVYLQKENIIDESGMPKERFSAEFPKEGPSILRIQQVVRGDSAAYFCASSPLPGLSSYEQYFGPGTRLTVT.

The rearrangement joins TRBV11-3 to TRBJ2-3, with TRBD2 matching 15 bases. The CDR3 has 19 residues. V trimming: 7 bases; J trimming: 5 bases; junction bases outside the gene matches: 16. The germline gives CDR1 SGHNT, CDR2 YENEEA. CDR3 nucleotides: TGTGCCAGCAAGGGACAACGAGGACTAGCGGGAGGGCCGAGAGATACGCAGTATTTT. It encodes CASKGQRGLAGGPRDTQYF.